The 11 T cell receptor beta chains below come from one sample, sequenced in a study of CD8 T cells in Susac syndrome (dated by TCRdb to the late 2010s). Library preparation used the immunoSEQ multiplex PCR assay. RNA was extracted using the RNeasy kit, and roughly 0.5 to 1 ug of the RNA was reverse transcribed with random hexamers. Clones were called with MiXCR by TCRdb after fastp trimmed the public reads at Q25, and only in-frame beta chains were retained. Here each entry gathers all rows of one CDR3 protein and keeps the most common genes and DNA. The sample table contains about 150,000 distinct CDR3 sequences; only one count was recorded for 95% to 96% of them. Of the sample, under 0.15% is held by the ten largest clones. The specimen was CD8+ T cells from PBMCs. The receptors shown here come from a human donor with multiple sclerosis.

The CDR3 nucleotides are TGTGCCAGCAGCCGACAGGCCACCTCACAAGGCTACACCTTC. Its translation is CASSRQATSQGYTF. The V and J genes are TRBV7-6 and TRBJ1-2; weak D call: TRBD1 (6 bases). The germline gives CDR1 SGHVS, CDR2 FNYEAQ. This CDR3 region has 14 residues. V was cut by 5 bases and J by 8 bases, with 18 bases left in between.

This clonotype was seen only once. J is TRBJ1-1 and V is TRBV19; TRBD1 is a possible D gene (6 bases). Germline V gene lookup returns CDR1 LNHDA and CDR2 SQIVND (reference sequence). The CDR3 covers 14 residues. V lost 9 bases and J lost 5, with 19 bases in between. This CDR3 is CASNPGAYGTEAFF. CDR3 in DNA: TGTGCCAGCAACCCGGGGGCGTATGGGACTGAAGCTTTCTTT.

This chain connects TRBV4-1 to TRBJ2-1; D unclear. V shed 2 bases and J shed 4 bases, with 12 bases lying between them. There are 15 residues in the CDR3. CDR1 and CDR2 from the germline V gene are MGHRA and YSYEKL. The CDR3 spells CASSQRADGYNEQFF. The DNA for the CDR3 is TGCGCCAGCAGCCAACGCGCCGACGGTTACAATGAGCAGTTCTTC.

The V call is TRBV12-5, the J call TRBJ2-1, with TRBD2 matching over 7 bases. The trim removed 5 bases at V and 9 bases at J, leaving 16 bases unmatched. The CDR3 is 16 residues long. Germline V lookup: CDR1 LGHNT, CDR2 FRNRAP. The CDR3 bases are TGTGCTAGTGGTGACCTACTAACGGGGGGTACGGGTGAGCAGTTCTTC. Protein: CASGDLLTGGTGEQFF.

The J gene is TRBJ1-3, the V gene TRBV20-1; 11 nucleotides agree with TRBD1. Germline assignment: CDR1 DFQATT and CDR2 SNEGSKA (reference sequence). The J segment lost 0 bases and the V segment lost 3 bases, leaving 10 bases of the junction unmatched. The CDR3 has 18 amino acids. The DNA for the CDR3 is TGCAGTGCTAGGCCCCTCGGGACAGGGGGGATCTCTGGAAACACCATATATTTT. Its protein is CSARPLGTGGISGNTIYF.

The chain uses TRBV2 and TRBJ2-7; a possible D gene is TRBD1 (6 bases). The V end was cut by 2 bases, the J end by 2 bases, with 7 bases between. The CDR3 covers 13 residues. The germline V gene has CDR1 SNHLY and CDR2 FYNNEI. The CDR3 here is CASSETGTYEQYF. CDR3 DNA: TGTGCCAGCAGTGAAACAGGGACCTACGAGCAGTACTTC.

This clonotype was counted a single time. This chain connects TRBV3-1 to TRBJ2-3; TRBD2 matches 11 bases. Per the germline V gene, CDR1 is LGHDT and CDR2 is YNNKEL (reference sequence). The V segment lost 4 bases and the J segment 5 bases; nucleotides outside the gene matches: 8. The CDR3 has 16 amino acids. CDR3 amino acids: CASSPRTSGPEDTQYF. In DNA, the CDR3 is TGTGCCAGCAGCCCGCGGACTAGCGGGCCCGAAGATACGCAGTATTTT.

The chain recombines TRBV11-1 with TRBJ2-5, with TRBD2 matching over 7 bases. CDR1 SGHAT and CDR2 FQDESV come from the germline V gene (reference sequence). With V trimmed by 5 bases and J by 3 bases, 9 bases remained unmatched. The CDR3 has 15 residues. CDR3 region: CASSPGALAEETQYF. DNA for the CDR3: TGTGCCAGCAGCCCCGGCGCCCTAGCGGAAGAGACCCAGTACTTC.

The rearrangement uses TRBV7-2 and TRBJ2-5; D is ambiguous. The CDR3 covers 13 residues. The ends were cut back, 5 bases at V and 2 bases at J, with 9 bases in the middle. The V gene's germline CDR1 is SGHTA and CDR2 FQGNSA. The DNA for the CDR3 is TGTGCCAGCAGCCCGGACGGTCAAGAGACCCAGTACTTC. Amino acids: CASSPDGQETQYF.

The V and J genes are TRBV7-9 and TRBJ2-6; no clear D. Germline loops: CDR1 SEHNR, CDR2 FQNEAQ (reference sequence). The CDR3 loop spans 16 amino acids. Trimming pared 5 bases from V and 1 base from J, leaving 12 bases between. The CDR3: CASSLNFGSGANVLTF. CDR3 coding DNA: TGTGCCAGCAGCCTGAACTTTGGTTCTGGGGCCAACGTCCTGACTTTC.

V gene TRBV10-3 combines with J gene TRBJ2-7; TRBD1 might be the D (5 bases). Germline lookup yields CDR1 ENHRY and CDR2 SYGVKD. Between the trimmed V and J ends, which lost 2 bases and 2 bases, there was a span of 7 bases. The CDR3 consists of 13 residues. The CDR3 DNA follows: TGTGCCATCAGTGAGCAGGGAACCTACGAGCAGTACGTC. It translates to CAISEQGTYEQYV.